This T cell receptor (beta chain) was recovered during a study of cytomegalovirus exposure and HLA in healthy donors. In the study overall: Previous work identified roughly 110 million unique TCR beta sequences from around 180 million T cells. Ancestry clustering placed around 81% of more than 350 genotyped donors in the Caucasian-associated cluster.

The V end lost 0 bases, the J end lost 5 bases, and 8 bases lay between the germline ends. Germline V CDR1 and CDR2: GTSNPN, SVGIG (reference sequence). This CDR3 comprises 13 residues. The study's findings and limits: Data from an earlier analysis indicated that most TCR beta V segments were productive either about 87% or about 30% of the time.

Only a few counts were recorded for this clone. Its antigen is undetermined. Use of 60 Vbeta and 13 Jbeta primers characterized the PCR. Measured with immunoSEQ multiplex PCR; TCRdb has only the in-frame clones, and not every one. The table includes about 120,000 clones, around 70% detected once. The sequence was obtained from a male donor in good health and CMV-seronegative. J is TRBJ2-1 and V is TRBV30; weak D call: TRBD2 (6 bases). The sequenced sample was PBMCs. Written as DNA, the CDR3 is TGTGCCTGGAGTGTGGGACTTGACAATGAGCAGTTCTTC. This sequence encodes CAWSVGLDNEQFF. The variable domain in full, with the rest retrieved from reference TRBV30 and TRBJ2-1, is SQTIHQWPATLVQPVGSPLSLECTVEGTSNPNLYWYRQAAGRGLQLLFYSVGIGQISSEVPQNLSASRPQDRQFILSSKKLLLSDSGFYLCAWSVGLDNEQFFGPGTRLTVL.